This TCR beta chain was obtained from a study of blood T cells in healthy people across ages. The second PCR ran roughly 6 to 11 cycles with a sample-barcoded 5' primer and J-beta primers. TCRdb processed the 5' RACE reads anew with MiXCR; each CDR3 protein has one entry. The table records around 990,000 distinct CDR3 sequences, around two fifths of them present only once. The CDR3 is 15 amino acids. Germline lookup yields CDR1 MNHEY and CDR2 SVGEGT. With 5 bases removed from V and 4 bases from J, the gap between germline ends came to 16 bases. Whole-study results and caveats: Percentage of naive T cells showed a strong correlation with TCR beta diversity.

Samples each yielded at least 5 micrograms of total RNA. This clonotype was seen more than once but under ten times. As yet, its antigen is unknown. Sequencing was done on a sample of blood. This chain links TRBV6-2 or TRBV6-3 with TRBJ2-3, with D perhaps matching TRBD1 (6 bases). The clonotype was recovered from a man aged 18 to 29 in good health. CDR3 sequence (DNA): TGTGCCAGCAGTCCCCACAGGGAGTTGTCAGATACGCAGTATTTT. This gives the protein CASSPHRELSDTQYF.